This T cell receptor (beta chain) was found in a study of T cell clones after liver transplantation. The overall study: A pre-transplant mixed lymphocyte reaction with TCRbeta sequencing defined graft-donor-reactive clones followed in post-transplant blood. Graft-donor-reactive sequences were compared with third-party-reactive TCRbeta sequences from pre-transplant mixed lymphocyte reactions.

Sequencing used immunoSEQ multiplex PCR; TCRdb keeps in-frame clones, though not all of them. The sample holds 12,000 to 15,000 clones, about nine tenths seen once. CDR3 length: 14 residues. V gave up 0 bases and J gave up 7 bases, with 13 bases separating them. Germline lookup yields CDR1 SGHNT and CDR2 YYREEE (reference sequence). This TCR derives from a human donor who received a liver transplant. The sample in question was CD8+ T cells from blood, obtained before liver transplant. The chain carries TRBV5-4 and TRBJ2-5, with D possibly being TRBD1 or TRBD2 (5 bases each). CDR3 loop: CASSLGDPVGTQYF. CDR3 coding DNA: TGTGCCAGCAGCTTGGGGGACCCGGTGGGGACCCAGTACTTC. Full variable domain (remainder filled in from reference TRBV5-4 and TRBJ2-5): ETGVTQSPTHLIKTRGQQVTLRCSSQSGHNTVSWYQQALGQGPQFIFQYYREEENGRGNFPPRFSGLQFPNYSSELNVNALELDDSALYLCASSLGDPVGTQYFGPGTRLLVL.